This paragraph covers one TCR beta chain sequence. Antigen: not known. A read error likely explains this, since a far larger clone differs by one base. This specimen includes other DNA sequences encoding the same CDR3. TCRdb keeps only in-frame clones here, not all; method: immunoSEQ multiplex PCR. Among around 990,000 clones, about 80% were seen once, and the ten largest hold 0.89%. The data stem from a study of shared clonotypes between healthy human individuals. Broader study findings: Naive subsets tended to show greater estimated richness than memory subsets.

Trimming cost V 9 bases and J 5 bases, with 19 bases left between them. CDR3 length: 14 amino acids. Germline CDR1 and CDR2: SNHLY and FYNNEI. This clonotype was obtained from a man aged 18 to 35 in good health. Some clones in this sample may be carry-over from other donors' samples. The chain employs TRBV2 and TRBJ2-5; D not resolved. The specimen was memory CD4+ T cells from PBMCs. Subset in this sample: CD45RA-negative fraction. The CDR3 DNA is TGTGCCAGTATGGGCCCCCCCCGCGCGGAGACCCAGTACTTC. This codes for CASMGPPRAETQYF.